Listed below are T cell receptor beta chains from one sample, sequenced in a study of type 1 regulatory T cells. TCRdb independently ran MiXCR on the reads; one entry per CDR3 protein. The sample carries approximately 23,000 distinct CDR3 sequences, 55% to 75% recorded once. The antigens these receptors bind are not known. The sequenced material came from cultured T cells, either the whole culture or a sorted T cell fraction (not recorded which). These receptors came from a human donor in good health. Both conserved end residues are part of each CDR3. A D gene is named only where the DNA matches it firmly. Only some rows state a clone size, as once, few, many or a class for expanded clones.

length: 13; size: -; V: TRBV12-3/TRBV12-4; D: -; J: TRBJ1-2; DNA: TGTGCCAGCAGTCCTACAGGGATCTATGGCTACACCTTC; CDR3: CASSPTGIYGYTF
length: 16; size: once; V: TRBV20-1; D: TRBD2; J: TRBJ2-2; DNA: TGCAGTGCCGATCTCTCTAGCGGGGGATTCACCGGGGAGCTGTTTTTT; CDR3: CSADLSSGGFTGELFF
length: 16; size: medium-sized; V: TRBV13; D: TRBD1; J: TRBJ2-3; DNA: TGTGCCAGCAGCTTACCCGACAGGGGGATTAGAGATACGCAGTATTTT; CDR3: CASSLPDRGIRDTQYF
length: 16; size: -; V: TRBV4-1; D: TRBD2; J: TRBJ2-1; DNA: TGCGCCAGCAGCCAAGGGCGGGGGTTTTCCTACAATGAGCAGTTCTTC; CDR3: CASSQGRGFSYNEQFF
length: 15; size: -; V: TRBV7-9; D: -; J: TRBJ1-1; DNA: TGTGCCAGCAGCTTTACACAGGTGCCGAACACTGAAGCTTTCTTT; CDR3: CASSFTQVPNTEAFF
length: 14; size: -; V: TRBV5-1; D: -; J: TRBJ2-5; DNA: TGCGCCAGCAGCCTCGAAGACCCAATAGGGACCCAGTACTTC; CDR3: CASSLEDPIGTQYF
length: 14; size: -; V: TRBV2; D: -; J: TRBJ1-5; DNA: TGTGCCAGCAGTGCAGACGGGGTTAATCAGCCCCAGCATTTT; CDR3: CASSADGVNQPQHF
length: 15; size: -; V: TRBV6-2/TRBV6-3; D: -; J: TRBJ1-5; DNA: TGTGCCAGCAGTTCACAGGTCGGTCGCAATCAGCCCCAGCATTTT; CDR3: CASSSQVGRNQPQHF
length: 19; size: -; V: TRBV6-1; D: -; J: TRBJ1-5; DNA: TGTGCCAGCACCACGACCGGAAGGGTCCGACTTTATAGCAATCAGCCCCAGCATTTT; CDR3: CASTTTGRVRLYSNQPQHF
length: 14; size: once; V: TRBV18; D: -; J: TRBJ2-5; DNA: TGTGCCAGCTCAGGGACCGGGACCCAAGAGACCCAGTACTTC; CDR3: CASSGTGTQETQYF
length: 13; size: once; V: TRBV6-1; D: TRBD2; J: TRBJ2-5; DNA: TGTGCCAGCAAACTAGCGGGGGAAACGACCCAGTACTTC; CDR3: CASKLAGETTQYF
length: 13; size: -; V: TRBV12-3/TRBV12-4; D: -; J: TRBJ1-5; DNA: TGTGCCAGCAGTTGGCAGGGATTAGGGCCCCAGCATTTT; CDR3: CASSWQGLGPQHF
length: 13; size: -; V: TRBV10-3; D: -; J: TRBJ2-5; DNA: TGTGCCATCAGTCTCCAGGGAGCCGAGACCCAGTACTTC; CDR3: CAISLQGAETQYF
length: 14; size: -; V: TRBV12-3/TRBV12-4; D: -; J: TRBJ1-4; DNA: TGTGCCAGCAGCCACAGTTGGACCAATGAAAAACTGTTTTTT; CDR3: CASSHSWTNEKLFF
length: 14; size: -; V: TRBV3-1; D: -; J: TRBJ2-5; DNA: TGTGCCAGCAGCCAAGACAGGGAGCAAGAGACCCAGTACTTC; CDR3: CASSQDREQETQYF
length: 14; size: -; V: TRBV5-1; D: -; J: TRBJ1-4; DNA: TGCGCCAGCAGCCCGCAGGGACCGAATGAAAAACTGTTTTTT; CDR3: CASSPQGPNEKLFF
length: 15; size: medium-sized; V: TRBV5-1; D: -; J: TRBJ1-1; DNA: TGCGCCAGCAGCTTGGCAGGCACTACCTCAGCTGAAGCTTTCTTT; CDR3: CASSLAGTTSAEAFF
length: 15; size: -; V: TRBV5-4; D: -; J: TRBJ2-1; DNA: TGTGCCAGCAGCTTTCGGTACAGGGACGGCAATGAGCAGTTCTTC; CDR3: CASSFRYRDGNEQFF
length: 15; size: once; V: TRBV5-6; D: -; J: TRBJ1-6; DNA: TGTGCCAGCAGCTTGGGGTCGACAGGAGAGAGACCCCTCCACTTT; CDR3: CASSLGSTGERPLHF
length: 16; size: -; V: TRBV10-3; D: TRBD2; J: TRBJ2-1; DNA: TGTGCCATCAGTGAAAGGACTAGCGGGGGGCACAATGAGCAGTTCTTC; CDR3: CAISERTSGGHNEQFF
length: 13; size: -; V: TRBV11-3; D: -; J: TRBJ2-3; DNA: TGTGCCAGCAGCTTCGGCCACACAGATACGCAGTATTTT; CDR3: CASSFGHTDTQYF
length: 14; size: -; V: TRBV7-2; D: -; J: TRBJ2-7; DNA: TGTGCCAGCAGCCCCAGAGGGGGGCCCTACGAGCAGTACTTC; CDR3: CASSPRGGPYEQYF
length: 16; size: -; V: TRBV11-1; D: TRBD2; J: TRBJ2-2; DNA: TGTGCCAGCAGCAGCGGGGGGGAATCCTTGATCGGGGAGCTGTTTTTT; CDR3: CASSSGGESLIGELFF
length: 11; size: -; V: TRBV29-1; D: -; J: TRBJ1-3; DNA: TGCAGCGTTGATTGGTTAGACACCATATATTTT; CDR3: CSVDWLDTIYF
length: 14; size: -; V: TRBV20-1; D: TRBD1; J: TRBJ2-7; DNA: TGCAGTGCAACCCCGGGACAGGGTTCCTACGAGCAGTACTTC; CDR3: CSATPGQGSYEQYF
length: 15; size: -; V: TRBV19; D: -; J: TRBJ2-7; DNA: TGTGCCAGTAGTATTCGGCAGGGCCCAGCCTACGAGCAGTACTTC; CDR3: CASSIRQGPAYEQYF
length: 15; size: once; V: TRBV4-1; D: TRBD2; J: TRBJ2-3; DNA: TGCGCCAGCAGCCAAGTCTGGGGGGGGACAGATACGCAGTATTTT; CDR3: CASSQVWGGTDTQYF
length: 20; size: -; V: TRBV7-2; D: TRBD2; J: TRBJ2-1; DNA: TGTGCCAGCAGCTTGGAGGGTATTTTTAGCGGGGGGGGGCTATACAATGAGCAGTTCTTC; CDR3: CASSLEGIFSGGGLYNEQFF
length: 15; size: -; V: TRBV6-1; D: -; J: TRBJ1-4; DNA: TGTGCCAGCACCAGGGGAGGACAGATTAATGAAAAACTGTTTTTT; CDR3: CASTRGGQINEKLFF
length: 13; size: -; V: TRBV10-3; D: -; J: TRBJ1-4; DNA: TGTGCCAGCGCTCCACGGCTAAGTGAAAAACTGTTTTTT; CDR3: CASAPRLSEKLFF
length: 14; size: -; V: TRBV20-1; D: -; J: TRBJ2-1; DNA: TGCAGTGCTGCCTCTGGGGGGGCAGTCAATGAGCAGTTCTTC; CDR3: CSAASGGAVNEQFF